The 3 T cell receptor beta chains in this list originate from one sample, sequenced in a study of T cells in Graves' hyperthyroidism and ophthalmopathy. TCR beta CDR3 regions were amplified from RNA. Using the HTBI primer set, a first-round RT-PCR was run on the TCR CDR3. Each CDR3 protein gets one entry after TCRdb re-called the multiplex PCR reads with MiXCR. In the table there are about 640,000 distinct CDR3 sequences, 20% to 25% of which are singletons. The sequenced sample consisted of blood. Receptors were obtained from a man aged 25 to 40 with Graves' ophthalmopathy.

This clonotype was seen at least ten times. This chain joins TRBV14 and TRBJ1-1, with 9 nucleotides matching TRBD1. This CDR3 spans 15 amino acids. The germline V gene has CDR1 SGHDN and CDR2 FVKESK. J was trimmed by 4 bases and V by 4 bases; bases with no gene match: 7. The CDR3 sequence is CASSPGQGRGTEAFF. In nucleotides, the CDR3 is TGTGCCAGCAGCCCGGGACAGGGCCGGGGCACTGAAGCTTTCTTT.

J is TRBJ2-1 and V is TRBV7-2; 8 bases map to TRBD2. Germline lookup yields CDR1 SGHTA and CDR2 FQGNSA. The J segment lost 2 bases and the V segment lost 1 base, leaving 4 bases of the junction unmatched. This CDR3 spans 16 amino acids. In DNA, the CDR3 is TGTGCCAGCAGCTTAGTCGCAGCGGGAGCCTACAATGAGCAGTTCTTC. It is translated as CASSLVAAGAYNEQFF.

V is TRBV7-2 and J is TRBJ2-7; the match to TRBD1 covers 7 bases. There are 15 residues in the CDR3. CDR1 SGHTA and CDR2 FQGNSA come from the germline V gene. V lost 4 bases and J lost 7; bases outside the gene matches: 13. CDR3 sequence reads: CASSYHNRGVREQYF. Written as DNA, the CDR3 is TGTGCCAGCAGCTACCATAACAGGGGAGTGAGGGAGCAGTACTTC. Full variable domain (remainder filled in from reference TRBV7-2 and TRBJ2-7): GAGVSQSPSNKVTEKGKDVELRCDPISGHTALYWYRQSLGQGLEFLIYFQGNSAPDKSGLPSDRFSAERTGGSVSTLTIQRTQQEDSAVYLCASSYHNRGVREQYFGPGTRLTVT.